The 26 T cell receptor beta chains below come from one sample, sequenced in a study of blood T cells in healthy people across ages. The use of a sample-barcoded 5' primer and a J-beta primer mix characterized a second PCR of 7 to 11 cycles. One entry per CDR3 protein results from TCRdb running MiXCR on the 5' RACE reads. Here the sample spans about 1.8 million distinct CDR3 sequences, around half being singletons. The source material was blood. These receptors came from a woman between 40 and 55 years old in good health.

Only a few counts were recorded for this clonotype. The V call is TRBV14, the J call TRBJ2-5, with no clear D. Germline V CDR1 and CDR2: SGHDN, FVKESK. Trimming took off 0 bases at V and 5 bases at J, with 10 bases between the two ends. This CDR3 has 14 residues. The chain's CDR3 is CASSQDPNRETQYF. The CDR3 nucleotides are TGTGCCAGCAGCCAAGATCCGAATCGGGAGACCCAGTACTTC.

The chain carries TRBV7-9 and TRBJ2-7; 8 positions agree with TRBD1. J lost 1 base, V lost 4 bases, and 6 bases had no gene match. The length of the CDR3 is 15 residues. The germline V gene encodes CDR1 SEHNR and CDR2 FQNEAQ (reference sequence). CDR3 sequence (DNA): TGTGCCAGCAGCTCACACCGGGACAGGTCCTACGAGCAGTACTTC. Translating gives CASSSHRDRSYEQYF.

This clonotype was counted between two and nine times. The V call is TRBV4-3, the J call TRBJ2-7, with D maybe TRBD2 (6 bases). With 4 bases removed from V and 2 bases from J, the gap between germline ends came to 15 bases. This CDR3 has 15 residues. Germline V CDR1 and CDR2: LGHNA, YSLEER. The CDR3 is CASSPGSQAPYEQYF. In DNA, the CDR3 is TGCGCCAGCAGCCCCGGGAGCCAAGCGCCCTACGAGCAGTACTTC.

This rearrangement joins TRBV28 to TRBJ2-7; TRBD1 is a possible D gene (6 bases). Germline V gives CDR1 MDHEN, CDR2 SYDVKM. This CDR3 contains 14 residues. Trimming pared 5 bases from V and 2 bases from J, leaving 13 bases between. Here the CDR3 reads CASSPQDRAYEQYF. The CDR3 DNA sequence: TGTGCCAGCAGTCCACAGGACAGAGCCTACGAGCAGTACTTC. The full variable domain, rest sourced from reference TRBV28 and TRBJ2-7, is DVKVTQSSRYLVKRTGEKVFLECVQDMDHENMFWYRQDPGLGLRLIYFSYDVKMKEKGDIPEGYSVSREKKERFSLILESASTNQTSMYLCASSPQDRAYEQYFGPGTRLTVT.

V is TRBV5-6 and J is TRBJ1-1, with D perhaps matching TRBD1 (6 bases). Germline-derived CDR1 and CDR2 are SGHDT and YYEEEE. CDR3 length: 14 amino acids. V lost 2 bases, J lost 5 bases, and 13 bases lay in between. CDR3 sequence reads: CASSLTAGETEAFF. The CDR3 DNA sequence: TGTGCCAGCAGCTTAACGGCAGGGGAAACTGAAGCTTTCTTT. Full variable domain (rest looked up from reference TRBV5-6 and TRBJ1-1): DAGVTQSPTHLIKTRGQQVTLRCSPKSGHDTVSWYQQALGQGPQFIFQYYEEEERQRGNFPDRFSGHQFPNYSSELNVNALLLGDSALYLCASSLTAGETEAFFGQGTRLTVV.

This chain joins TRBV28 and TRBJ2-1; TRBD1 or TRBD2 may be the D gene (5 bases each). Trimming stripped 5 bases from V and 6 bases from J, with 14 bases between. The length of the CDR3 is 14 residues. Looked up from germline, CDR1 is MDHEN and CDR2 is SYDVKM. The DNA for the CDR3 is TGTGCCAGCAGTCCCTATCAGGGAGTCAATGAGCAGTTCTTC. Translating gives CASSPYQGVNEQFF.

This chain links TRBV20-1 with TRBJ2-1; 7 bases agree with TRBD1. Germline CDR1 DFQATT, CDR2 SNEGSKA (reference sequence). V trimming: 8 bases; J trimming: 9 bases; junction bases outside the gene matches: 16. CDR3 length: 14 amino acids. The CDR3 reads CSPRGGLGQSEQFF. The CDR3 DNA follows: TGCAGTCCAAGAGGGGGCTTAGGGCAGTCTGAGCAGTTCTTC.

CDR3 DNA: TGTGCCACCAGCAGAGGAGAGTCCTACAATGAGCAGTACTTC. Its protein is CATSRGESYNEQYF. The chain couples TRBV15 to TRBJ2-1; no reliable D call. The J call may be faulty, since TRBJ2-7 better matches the DNA end. Germline V gene lookup returns CDR1 LNHNV and CDR2 YYDKDF (reference sequence). This CDR3 region has 14 residues.

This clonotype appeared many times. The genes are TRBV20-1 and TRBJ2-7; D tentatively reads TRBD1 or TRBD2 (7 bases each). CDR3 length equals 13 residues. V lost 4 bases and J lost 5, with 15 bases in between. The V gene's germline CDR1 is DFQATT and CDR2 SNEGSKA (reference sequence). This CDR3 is CSAIRGGHDEQYF. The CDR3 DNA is TGCAGTGCTATCAGGGGGGGGCATGACGAGCAGTACTTC.

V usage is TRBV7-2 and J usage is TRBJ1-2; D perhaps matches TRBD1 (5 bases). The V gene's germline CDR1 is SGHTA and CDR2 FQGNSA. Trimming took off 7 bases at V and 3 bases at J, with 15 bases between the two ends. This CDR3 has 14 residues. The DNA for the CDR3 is TGTGCCAGCACCAGGAGTCAGGGTGACTATGGCTACACCTTC. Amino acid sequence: CASTRSQGDYGYTF.

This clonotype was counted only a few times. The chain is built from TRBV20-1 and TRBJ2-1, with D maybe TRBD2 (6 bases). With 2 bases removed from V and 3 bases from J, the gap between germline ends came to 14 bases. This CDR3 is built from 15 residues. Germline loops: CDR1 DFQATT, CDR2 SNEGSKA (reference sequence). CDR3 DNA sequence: TGCAGTGCTAGATCGGTACGGGGGAACTACAATGAGCAGTTCTTC. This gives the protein CSARSVRGNYNEQFF.

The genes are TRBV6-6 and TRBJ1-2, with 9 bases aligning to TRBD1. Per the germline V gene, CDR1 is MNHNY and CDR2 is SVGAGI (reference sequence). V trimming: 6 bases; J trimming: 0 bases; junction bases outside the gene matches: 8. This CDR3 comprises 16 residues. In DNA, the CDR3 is TGTGCCAGCAGCGGGGGACAGGGAATTTCTAACTATGGCTACACCTTC. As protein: CASSGGQGISNYGYTF.

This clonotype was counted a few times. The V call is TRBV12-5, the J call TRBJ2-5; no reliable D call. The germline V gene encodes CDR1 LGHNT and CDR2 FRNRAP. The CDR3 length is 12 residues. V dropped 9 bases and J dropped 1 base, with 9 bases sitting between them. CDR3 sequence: CASGWGQETQYF. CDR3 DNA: TGTGCTAGCGGGTGGGGCCAAGAGACCCAGTACTTC.

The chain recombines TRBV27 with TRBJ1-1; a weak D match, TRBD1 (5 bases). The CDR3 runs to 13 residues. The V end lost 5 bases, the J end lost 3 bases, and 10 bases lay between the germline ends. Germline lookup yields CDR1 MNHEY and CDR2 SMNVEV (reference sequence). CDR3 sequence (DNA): TGTGCCAGCAGTCTCTGGGGGGACACTGAAGCTTTCTTT. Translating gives CASSLWGDTEAFF.

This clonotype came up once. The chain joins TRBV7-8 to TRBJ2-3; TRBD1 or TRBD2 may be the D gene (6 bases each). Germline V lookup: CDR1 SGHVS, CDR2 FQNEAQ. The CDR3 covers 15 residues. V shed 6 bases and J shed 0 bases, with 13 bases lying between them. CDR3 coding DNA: TGTGCCAGCAGGGTTTGGGGGGCGAGCACAGATACGCAGTATTTT. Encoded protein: CASRVWGASTDTQYF.

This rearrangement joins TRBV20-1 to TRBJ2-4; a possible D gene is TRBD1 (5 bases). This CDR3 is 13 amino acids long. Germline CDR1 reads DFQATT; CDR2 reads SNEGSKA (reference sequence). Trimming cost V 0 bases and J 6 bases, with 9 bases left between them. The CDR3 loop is CSARDWQGNIQYF. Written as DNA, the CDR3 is TGCAGTGCTAGAGATTGGCAGGGAAACATTCAGTACTTC.

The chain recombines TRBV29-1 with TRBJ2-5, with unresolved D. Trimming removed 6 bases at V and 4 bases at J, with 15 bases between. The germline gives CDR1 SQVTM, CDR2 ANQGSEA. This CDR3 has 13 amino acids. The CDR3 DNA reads TGCAGCGTGAGGAACGGTCCAGGAGAGACCCAGTACTTC. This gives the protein CSVRNGPGETQYF.

The CDR3 DNA sequence: TGTGCCAGCAGTTTTATGAGGGGCCCAGATACGCAGTATTTT. Encoded protein: CASSFMRGPDTQYF. V usage is TRBV28 and J usage is TRBJ2-3; D could derive from TRBD1 or TRBD2 (5 bases each). Looked up from germline, CDR1 is MDHEN and CDR2 is SYDVKM. Trimming removed 3 bases from V and 4 bases from J, with 11 bases in between. CDR3 length equals 14 residues.

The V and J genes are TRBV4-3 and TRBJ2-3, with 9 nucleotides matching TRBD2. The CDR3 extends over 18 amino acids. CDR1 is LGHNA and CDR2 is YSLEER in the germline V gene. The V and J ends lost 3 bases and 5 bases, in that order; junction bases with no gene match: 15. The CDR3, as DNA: TGCGCCAGCAGCCACTCCTGGCCCGGGGGACTAGCCGGAGATACGCAGTATTTT. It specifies CASSHSWPGGLAGDTQYF.

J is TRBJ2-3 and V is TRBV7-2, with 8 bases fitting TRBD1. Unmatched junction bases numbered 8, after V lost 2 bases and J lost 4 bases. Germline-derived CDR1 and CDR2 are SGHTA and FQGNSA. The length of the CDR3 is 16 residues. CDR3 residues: CASSLHPDRAADTQYF. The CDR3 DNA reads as TGTGCCAGCAGCTTACACCCGGACAGGGCTGCAGATACGCAGTATTTT.

The CDR3 coding sequence is TGCGCCAGCAGCGAGAGATCGAACTCCTATGGCTACACCTTC. It translates to CASSERSNSYGYTF. The rearrangement uses TRBV5-1 and TRBJ1-2; D gene uncertain. The CDR3 spans 14 residues. The germline gives CDR1 SGHRS, CDR2 YFSETQ. Trimming cost V 4 bases and J 4 bases, with 14 bases left between them.

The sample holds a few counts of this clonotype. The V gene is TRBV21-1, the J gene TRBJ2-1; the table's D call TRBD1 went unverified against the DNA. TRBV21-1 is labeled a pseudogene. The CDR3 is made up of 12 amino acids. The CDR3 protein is CASSKVRDQQFF. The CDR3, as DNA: TGTGCCAGCAGCAAGGTCAGGGACCAGCAGTTCTTC.

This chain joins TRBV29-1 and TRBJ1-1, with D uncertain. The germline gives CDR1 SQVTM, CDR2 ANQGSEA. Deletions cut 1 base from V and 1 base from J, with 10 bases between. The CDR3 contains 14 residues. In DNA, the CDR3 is TGCAGCGTTGAAGGGGTAGGAGGGAACACTGAAGCTTTCTTT. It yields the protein CSVEGVGGNTEAFF. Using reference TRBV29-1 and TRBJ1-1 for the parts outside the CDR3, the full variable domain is SAVISQKPSRDICQRGTSLTIQCQVDSQVTMMFWYRQQPGQSLTLIATANQGSEATYESGFVIDKFPISRPNLTFSTLTVSNMSPEDSSIYLCSVEGVGGNTEAFFGQGTRLTVV.

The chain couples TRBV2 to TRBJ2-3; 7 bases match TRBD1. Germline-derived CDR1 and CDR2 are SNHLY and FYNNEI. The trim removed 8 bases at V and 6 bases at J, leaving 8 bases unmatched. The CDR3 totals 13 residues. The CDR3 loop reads CASATVGGDTQYF. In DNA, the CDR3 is TGTGCCAGCGCTACTGTAGGGGGCGATACGCAGTATTTT. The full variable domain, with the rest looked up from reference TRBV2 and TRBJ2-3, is EPEVTQTPSHQVTQMGQEVILRCVPISNHLYFYWYRQILGQKVEFLVSFYNNEISEKSEIFDDQFSVERPDGSNFTLKIRSTKLEDSAMYFCASATVGGDTQYFGPGTRLTVL.

The DNA of the CDR3 is TGTGCCAGCGGTACTTCAGGGAGCGGGGGGCCCAAGGCGGCGCAGTATTTT. This sequence encodes CASGTSGSGGPKAAQYF. V gene TRBV9 combines with J gene TRBJ2-3; 9 bases map to TRBD2. The CDR3 is made up of 17 amino acids. Trimming cost V 7 bases and J 10 bases; bases outside gene matches: 22. Germline CDR1 is SGDLS and CDR2 is YYNGEE.

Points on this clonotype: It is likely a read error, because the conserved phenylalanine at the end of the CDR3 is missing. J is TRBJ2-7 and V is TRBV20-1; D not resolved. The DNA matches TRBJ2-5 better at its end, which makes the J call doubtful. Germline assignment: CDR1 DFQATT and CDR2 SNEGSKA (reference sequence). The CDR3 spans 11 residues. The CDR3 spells CSARGVETQYL. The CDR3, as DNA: TGCAGTGCTAGAGGCGTAGAGACCCAGTACTTA.